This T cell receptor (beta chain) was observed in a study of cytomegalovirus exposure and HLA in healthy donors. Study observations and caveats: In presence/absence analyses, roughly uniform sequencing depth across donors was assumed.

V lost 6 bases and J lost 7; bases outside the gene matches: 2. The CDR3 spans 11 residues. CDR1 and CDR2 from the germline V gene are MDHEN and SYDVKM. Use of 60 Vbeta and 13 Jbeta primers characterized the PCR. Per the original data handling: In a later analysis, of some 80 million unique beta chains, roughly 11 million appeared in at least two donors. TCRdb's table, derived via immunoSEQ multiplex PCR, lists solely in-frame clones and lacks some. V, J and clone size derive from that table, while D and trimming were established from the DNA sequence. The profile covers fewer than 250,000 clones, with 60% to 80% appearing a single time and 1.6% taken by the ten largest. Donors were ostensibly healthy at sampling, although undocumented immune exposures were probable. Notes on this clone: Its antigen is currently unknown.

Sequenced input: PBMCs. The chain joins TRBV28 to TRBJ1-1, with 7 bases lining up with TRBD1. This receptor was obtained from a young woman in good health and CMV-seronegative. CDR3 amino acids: CASRRTGEAFF. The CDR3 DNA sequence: TGTGCCAGCAGACGGACAGGTGAAGCTTTCTTT.